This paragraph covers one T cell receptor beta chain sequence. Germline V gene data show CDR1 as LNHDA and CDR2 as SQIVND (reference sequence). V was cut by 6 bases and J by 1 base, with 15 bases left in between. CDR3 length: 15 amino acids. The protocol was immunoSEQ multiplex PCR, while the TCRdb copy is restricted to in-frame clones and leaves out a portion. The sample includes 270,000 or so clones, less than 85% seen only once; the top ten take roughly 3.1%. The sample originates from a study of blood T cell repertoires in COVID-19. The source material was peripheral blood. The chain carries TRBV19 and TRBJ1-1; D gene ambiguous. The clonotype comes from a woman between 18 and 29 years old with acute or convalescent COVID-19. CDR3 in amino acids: CASRYQMAGNTEAFF. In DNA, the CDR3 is TGTGCCAGTAGGTATCAGATGGCGGGGAACACTGAAGCTTTCTTT.